This T cell receptor (beta chain) was recorded in a study of cytomegalovirus exposure and HLA in healthy donors. Study-level background: The same platform was used for the 120 validation repertoires and the roughly 720 first-cohort repertoires, a later analysis reported. Findings and limits, study-wide: Reports indicated that the classifier achieved high specificity and sensitivity in diagnosing cytomegalovirus status.

From germline, CDR1 is LGHNA and CDR2 YNFKEQ. The CDR3 is made up of 13 amino acids. The V end was cut by 4 bases, the J end by 6 bases, with 9 bases between. Points on this clone: Its cognate antigen is unknown.

The data were produced by immunoSEQ multiplex PCR, yet TCRdb's version contains in-frame clones alone and is incomplete. The data show approximately 220,000 clones, more than 75% seen once. This receptor was identified in a young man in good health and CMV-seronegative. This chain links TRBV4-2 with TRBJ2-2, with D tentatively TRBD2 (5 bases). Sequencing used PBMCs. The CDR3: CASSLEVPGELFF. CDR3 coding DNA: TGTGCCAGCAGCCTGGAGGTCCCCGGGGAGCTGTTTTTT.